This T cell receptor (beta chain) was recovered during a study of cytomegalovirus exposure and HLA in healthy donors. The study, taken as a whole, reports: Some highly shared sequence variants likely arose as a pipeline artifact.

Donors were nominally healthy when sampled, though unrecorded immune exposures were likely. As for this clone: Its target is unknown.

Researchers ran the PCR with 60 Vbeta and 13 Jbeta primers. Measured with immunoSEQ multiplex PCR; TCRdb has only the in-frame clones, and not every one. The sample lists over 80,000 clones, approximately 80% occurring once. Source material: PBMCs. The source of this sequence is a man aged 25 to 45 in good health and CMV-seropositive.

CDR3 nucleotide sequence: TGCGCCAGCAGCTCGCGGGACAGTGCTTACTCCTACGAGCAGTACTTC. Residues: CASSSRDSAYSYEQYF. The chain carries TRBV5-1 and TRBJ2-7; weak D call: TRBD1 (7 bases). Germline assignment: CDR1 SGHRS and CDR2 YFSETQ. With 3 bases removed from V and 0 bases from J, the gap between germline ends came to 16 bases. The CDR3 has 16 residues.